Below are 13 T cell receptor beta chains sequenced from a single sample in a study of cytomegalovirus exposure and HLA in healthy donors. Here immunoSEQ multiplex PCR was the method, and the copy in TCRdb shows in-frame clones only, minus some. The sample consists of about 110,000 clones, 85% to 90% of them appearing once. Sequencing was carried out using PBMCs. The receptors derive from a woman younger than 35 in good health and CMV-seronegative.

About this clone itself: A read error may produce the germline difference seen at one junction end. The chain carries TRBV28 and TRBJ2-7, with a tentative D call TRBD1 (7 bases). The CDR3 sequence is 14 residues long. Per the germline V gene, CDR1 is MDHEN and CDR2 is SYDVKM. The CDR3 bases are TGTGCCAGCAGTTTACAGCAGGGTTGGGCAGGGGGGCACTTC. Translating gives CASSLQQGWAGGHF.

This sequence joins TRBV7-3 and TRBJ1-1, with D unclear. V dropped 8 bases and J dropped 0 bases, with 13 bases sitting between them. Germline CDR1 reads SGHTA; CDR2 reads FQGTGA. This CDR3 spans 14 amino acids. CDR3 nucleotide sequence: TGTGCCAGCCGCTCTCTTAAGCTGAACACTGAAGCTTTCTTT. It translates to CASRSLKLNTEAFF.

The CDR3 loop is CASRPFGTSKETQYF. The CDR3 nucleotides are TGTGCCAGCAGACCATTCGGGACTTCTAAAGAGACCCAGTACTTC. The chain recombines TRBV27 with TRBJ2-5; D is perhaps TRBD2 (6 bases). The germline V gene has CDR1 MNHEY and CDR2 SMNVEV (reference sequence). This CDR3 spans 15 amino acids. The ends were cut back, 6 bases at V and 3 bases at J, with 17 bases in the middle.

The genes are TRBV4-1 and TRBJ2-1; 7 positions match TRBD2. V lost 1 base, J lost 10 bases, and 16 bases stayed unmatched. Germline CDR1 reads MGHRA; CDR2 reads YSYEKL. The CDR3 has 17 amino acids. CDR3 sequence (DNA): TGCGCCAGCAGCCAAGCCATTAGCGGGTCGTATCGGGGGGAGCAGTTCTTC. It encodes CASSQAISGSYRGEQFF.

The J gene is TRBJ2-3, the V gene TRBV29-1; TRBD2 matches 14 bases. V lost 2 bases to trimming and J lost 2 bases; unmatched junction nucleotides: 3. The CDR3 is 16 residues long. The germline gives CDR1 SQVTM, CDR2 ANQGSEA. This CDR3 reads CSVERLAGGPTDTQYF. The CDR3 DNA reads as TGCAGCGTTGAACGACTAGCGGGAGGGCCCACAGATACGCAGTATTTT.

Here the CDR3 DNA reads TGTGCCAGCAGCGATCTACAGGGGGCCAGCTACACCTTC. Residues: CASSDLQGASYTF. The genes are TRBV7-2 and TRBJ1-2; 9 bases align to TRBD1. With V trimmed by 5 bases and J by 9 bases, 7 bases remained unmatched. Germline V gives CDR1 SGHTA, CDR2 FQGNSA. This CDR3 comprises 13 residues.

This sequence joins TRBV6-1 and TRBJ1-2, with TRBD1 as a possible D gene (6 bases). Trimming shortened V by 2 bases and J by 6 bases, and 7 bases separated the two germline ends. Germline V lookup: CDR1 MNHNS, CDR2 SASEGT. This CDR3 has 12 residues. As DNA, the CDR3 is TGTGCCAGCAGTGAACGGACAGATGGCTACACCTTC. As protein: CASSERTDGYTF.

This clone is a singleton in its sample. The chain employs TRBV2 and TRBJ2-7; 12 bases fit TRBD2. CDR3 size: 13 residues. Germline CDR1 is SNHLY and CDR2 is FYNNEI. Losses at the gene ends were 7 bases for V and 6 bases for J; bases not matched to a gene: 4. The CDR3 spells CASTWTSGIEQYF. The DNA of the CDR3 is TGTGCCAGCACGTGGACTAGCGGGATCGAGCAGTACTTC. Based on the CDR3 plus reference TRBV2 and TRBJ2-7, the full variable domain is EPEVTQTPSHQVTQMGQEVILRCVPISNHLYFYWYRQILGQKVEFLVSFYNNEISEKSEIFDDQFSVERPDGSNFTLKIRSTKLEDSAMYFCASTWTSGIEQYFGPGTRLTVT.

This chain connects TRBV30 to TRBJ2-3, with D possibly TRBD1 on 5 matching bases. The CDR3 spans 12 residues. V lost 1 base and J lost 9, with 11 bases in between. Per the germline V gene, CDR1 is GTSNPN and CDR2 is SVGIG (reference sequence). The CDR3 is CAWSAGPPTQYF. The CDR3, as DNA: TGTGCCTGGAGTGCAGGGCCGCCCACGCAGTATTTT.

V and J are TRBV6-5 and TRBJ2-2, with D perhaps matching TRBD2 (5 bases). The CDR3 has 14 residues. Germline CDR1 reads MNHEY; CDR2 reads SVGAGI. Trimming cost V 7 bases and J 1 base, with 10 bases left between them. The CDR3 spells CASTPGLNTGELFF. The DNA of the CDR3 is TGTGCCAGCACCCCGGGATTGAACACCGGGGAGCTGTTTTTT.

This chain links TRBV5-1 with TRBJ1-6, with D possibly being TRBD1 (6 bases). Trimming removed 0 bases at V and 13 bases at J, with 11 bases between. Germline V gives CDR1 SGHRS, CDR2 YFSETQ. The CDR3 runs to 13 residues. The CDR3 region is CASSLGTDGPLHF. The CDR3 bases are TGCGCCAGCAGCTTGGGGACAGACGGTCCCCTCCACTTT. The whole variable domain, remainder taken from reference TRBV5-1 and TRBJ1-6, is KAGVTQTPRYLIKTRGQQVTLSCSPISGHRSVSWYQQTPGQGLQFLFEYFSETQRNKGNFPGRFSGRQFSNSRSEMNVSTLELGDSALYLCASSLGTDGPLHFGNGTRLTVT.

The rearrangement uses TRBV10-3 and TRBJ2-5; a possible D gene is TRBD2 (5 bases). The germline V gene has CDR1 ENHRY and CDR2 SYGVKD. The CDR3 contains 15 residues. V was shortened by 6 bases and J by 7 bases, with 21 bases between the two germline ends. CDR3 loop: CAISEAGPPGGTQYF. The DNA of the CDR3 is TGTGCCATCAGCGAAGCCGGCCCGCCCGGAGGGACCCAGTACTTC.

The chain combines TRBV18 with TRBJ1-6, with a possible D match to TRBD1 (6 bases). The CDR3 is 17 residues long. Germline V lookup: CDR1 KGHSH, CDR2 LQKENI. Trimming took 1 base from V and 7 from J, leaving 17 bases between them. The CDR3 coding sequence is TGTGCCAGCTCACCACGGCCATCAGGGGACACCAATTCACCCCTCCACTTT. Translation gives CASSPRPSGDTNSPLHF. Full variable domain (rest looked up from reference TRBV18 and TRBJ1-6): NAGVMQNPRHLVRRRGQEARLRCSPMKGHSHVYWYRQLPEEGLKFMVYLQKENIIDESGMPKERFSAEFPKEGPSILRIQQVVRGDSAAYFCASSPRPSGDTNSPLHFGNGTRLTVT.